The clone carrying this T cell receptor (beta chain) was picked up many times. Its specificity is unknown. Template material for amplifying TCR beta CDR3 regions consisted of RNA transcripts. First-round RT-PCR of the TCR CDR3 relied on the HTBI primer set. MiXCR was run by TCRdb on the multiplex PCR reads, yielding one entry per CDR3 protein. The data contain around 440,000 distinct CDR3 sequences, roughly 14% of them seen just once; the ten biggest clones take up around 7.7%. Stable hyperthyroidism: no ophthalmopathy progression over 18 months of follow-up. Thyroid ultrasound, orbital computed tomography, clinical symptoms, and serum thyroxine and TRAb underpinned diagnoses. The sample comes from a study of T cells in Graves' hyperthyroidism and ophthalmopathy. General study points: Blood also carried most thyroid clonotypes expanded above 0.001. In simple terms, a model built on 13 V-J features told ophthalmopathy apart from stable hyperthyroidism.

With 5 bases removed from V and 8 bases from J, the gap between germline ends came to 18 bases. CDR1 and CDR2 from the germline V gene are MNHNS and SASEGT. The CDR3 covers 14 residues. The sequence was collected from a young woman with Graves' hyperthyroidism. Sequenced: blood. The chain joins TRBV6-1 to TRBJ2-5, with a tentative D call TRBD2 (5 bases). CDR3 DNA sequence: TGTGCCAGCAGTCCCCCGGGGAGAGCAAGAACCCAGTACTTC. Translation: CASSPPGRARTQYF.